The next 5 T cell receptor beta chains were all read from a single sample in a study of blood T cell repertoires in COVID-19. Some clones are missing from TCRdb's copy, which holds only in-frame ones; the method was immunoSEQ multiplex PCR. In the table there are 290,000 or so clones, 65% to 90% of which are singletons. Input material: peripheral blood. These receptors all come from a man in his forties or fifties with active or convalescent COVID-19.

The rearrangement joins TRBV5-1 to TRBJ1-5; perhaps TRBD1 as D (6 bases). V was cut by 1 base and J by 2 bases, with 10 bases left in between. The CDR3 runs 15 residues. Looked up from germline, CDR1 is SGHRS and CDR2 is YFSETQ. The CDR3 loop reads CASSLYPGGNQPQHF. CDR3 DNA: TGCGCCAGCAGCTTGTACCCAGGGGGCAATCAGCCCCAGCATTTT.

The V call is TRBV3-1 (or the pseudogene TRBV3-2), the J call TRBJ1-3, with D possibly TRBD1 on 6 matching bases. CDR1 LGHDT and CDR2 YNNKEL come from the germline V gene (reference sequence). The CDR3 spans 16 residues. Deletions cut 2 bases from V and 2 bases from J, with 13 bases between. CDR3 in amino acids: CASSQPNRVPGNTIYF. The CDR3 DNA is TGTGCCAGCAGCCAACCTAACAGGGTACCTGGAAACACCATATATTTT.

This clone was recorded once. This chain joins TRBV28 and TRBJ2-7; 7 bases align to TRBD1. After removal of 6 bases from V and 5 bases from J, the junction contained 7 bases not matched to a gene. CDR3 length equals 13 residues. Germline-derived CDR1 and CDR2 are MDHEN and SYDVKM. Here the CDR3 DNA reads TGTGCCAGCAGCCCAGGGGGAATCAACGAGCAGTACTTC. Its protein product is CASSPGGINEQYF.

J is TRBJ1-4 and V is TRBV27, with 9 positions matching TRBD1. The J segment lost 7 bases and the V segment lost 3 bases, leaving 6 bases of the junction unmatched. The CDR3 runs 15 residues. From germline, CDR1 is MNHEY and CDR2 SMNVEV (reference sequence). The CDR3 reads CASSFSDRGVEKLFF. In nucleotides, the CDR3 is TGTGCCAGCAGTTTTTCGGACAGGGGCGTTGAAAAACTGTTTTTT.

This clone has a handful of counts. The chain couples TRBV2 to TRBJ1-6; 7 positions agree with TRBD1. The CDR3 consists of 14 residues. V lost 1 base, J lost 10 bases, and 4 bases stayed unmatched. Germline CDR1 reads SNHLY; CDR2 reads FYNNEI. The CDR3 loop reads CASSEEGGGSPLHF. The CDR3 bases are TGTGCCAGCAGTGAAGAAGGGGGCGGGTCACCCCTCCACTTT.